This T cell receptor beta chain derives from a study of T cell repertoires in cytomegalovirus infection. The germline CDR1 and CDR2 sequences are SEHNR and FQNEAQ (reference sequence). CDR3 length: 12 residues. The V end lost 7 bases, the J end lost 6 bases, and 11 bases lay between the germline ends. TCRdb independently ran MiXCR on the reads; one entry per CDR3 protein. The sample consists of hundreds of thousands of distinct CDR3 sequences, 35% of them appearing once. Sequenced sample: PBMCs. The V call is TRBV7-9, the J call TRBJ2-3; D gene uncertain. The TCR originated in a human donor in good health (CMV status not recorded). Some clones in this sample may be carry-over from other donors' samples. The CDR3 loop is CASNLMGDTQYF. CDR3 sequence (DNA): TGTGCCAGCAACCTCATGGGGGATACGCAGTATTTT.